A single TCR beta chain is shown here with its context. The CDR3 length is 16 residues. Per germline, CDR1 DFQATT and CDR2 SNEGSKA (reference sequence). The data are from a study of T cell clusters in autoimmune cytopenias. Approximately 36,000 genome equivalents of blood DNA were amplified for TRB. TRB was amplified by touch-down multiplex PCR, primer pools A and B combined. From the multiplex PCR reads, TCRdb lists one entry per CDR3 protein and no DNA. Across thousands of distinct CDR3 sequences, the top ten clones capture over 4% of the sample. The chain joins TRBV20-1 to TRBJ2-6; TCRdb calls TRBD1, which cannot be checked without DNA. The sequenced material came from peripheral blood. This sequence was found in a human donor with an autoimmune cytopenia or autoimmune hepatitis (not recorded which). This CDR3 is CSARGQGSSGANVLTF.